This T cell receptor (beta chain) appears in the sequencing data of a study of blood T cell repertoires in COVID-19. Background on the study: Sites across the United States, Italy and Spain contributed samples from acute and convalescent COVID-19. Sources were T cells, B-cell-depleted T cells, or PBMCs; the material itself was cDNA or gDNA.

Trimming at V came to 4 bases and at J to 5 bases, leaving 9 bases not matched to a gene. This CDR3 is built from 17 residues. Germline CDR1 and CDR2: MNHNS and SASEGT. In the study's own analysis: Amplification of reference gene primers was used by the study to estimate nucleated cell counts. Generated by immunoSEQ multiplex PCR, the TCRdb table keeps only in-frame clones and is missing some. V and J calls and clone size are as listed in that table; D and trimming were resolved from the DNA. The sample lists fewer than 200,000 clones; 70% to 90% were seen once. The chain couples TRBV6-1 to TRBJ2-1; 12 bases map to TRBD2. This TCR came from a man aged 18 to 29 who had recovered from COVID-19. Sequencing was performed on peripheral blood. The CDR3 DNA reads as TGTGCCAGCAGTGCCCAACCGGGACTAGCGGGCCACAATGAGCAGTTCTTC. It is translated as CASSAQPGLAGHNEQFF.